This T cell receptor (beta chain) was profiled in a study of T cells in Graves' hyperthyroidism and ophthalmopathy. Using RNA transcripts as the source, TCR beta CDR3 regions were amplified. HTBI primers were used for first-round RT-PCR of the TCR CDR3. Using its own MiXCR run on the multiplex PCR reads, TCRdb lists one record per CDR3 protein. Altogether hundreds of thousands of distinct CDR3 sequences are present, about 45% being singletons, with the ten largest covering about 7.2%. Trimming at V came to 5 bases and at J to 12 bases, leaving 12 bases not matched to a gene. The CDR3 contains 13 residues. Looked up from germline, CDR1 is LNHDA and CDR2 is SQIVND (reference sequence).

This rearrangement joins TRBV19 to TRBJ2-7; 8 positions agree with TRBD1. Sequencing was carried out using peripheral blood or thyroid tissue (not recorded which). The receptor was derived from an adult man with Graves' disease, either hyperthyroidism or ophthalmopathy (not recorded which). The CDR3 coding sequence is TGTGCCAGTAGTCCGGGACAGGCTCATGGTCTGTACTTC. Translating it yields CASSPGQAHGLYF.